The text below deals with one T cell receptor beta chain. Its cognate antigen is unknown. These data originate in a study of Tregs in tolerant kidney transplant recipients. Clones were sequenced by immunoSEQ multiplex PCR, and TCRdb holds only the in-frame ones, with some missing. This sample has about 81,000 clones; 91% occur once, and the top ten carry roughly 1.5%. General study findings and limits: Changing PCR primers prevented nucleotide comparison between some patients' samples. Findings come from small patient numbers and require larger validation.

Mixed chimerism was transient after nonmyeloablative marrow transplants from related graft donors. Trimming took off 11 bases at V and 4 bases at J, with 36 bases between the two ends. CDR1 is SGHTA and CDR2 is FQGNSA in the germline V gene. The CDR3 extends over 19 amino acids. Source: CD4+ T cells from blood (PBMCs), taken 24 months after the transplant. This chain joins TRBV7-2 and TRBJ2-7; possibly TRBD1 for D (6 bases). The TCR sequence derives from a human patient who received a combined kidney and bone marrow transplant. The T cells may come from the graft donor. CDR3 sequence reads: CARITDGTLQSLCPYEQYF. CDR3 DNA sequence: TGTGCCCGCATTACCGACGGGACACTGCAAAGTTTATGCCCTTACGAGCAGTACTTC.